The sequence of this T cell receptor beta chain was determined in a study of response to subunit inactivated influenza vaccine. Overall study results and limits: After each seasonal influenza vaccination, few new T cells are recruited, the authors suggested.

TCRdb analysed the RT-PCR reads with MiXCR anew, one entry per CDR3 protein. This sample has 300,000 to 350,000 distinct CDR3 sequences, with 21% found just once. About this clonotype itself: Its antigen is unknown.

The sequence derives from a man in his fifties or sixties who received an inactivated influenza vaccine. The starting material was PBMCs from blood, obtained less than 22 months after vaccination.

CDR3 nucleotide sequence: TGTGCCACCGCAACGGGTGGCTCCTACGAGCAGTACTTC. It is translated as CATATGGSYEQYF. The chain is built from TRBV19 and TRBJ2-7; no definite D call. Germline values: CDR1 LNHDA, CDR2 SQIVND (reference sequence). Deletions cut 10 bases from V and 0 bases from J, with 13 bases between. The CDR3 runs 13 residues.